The 25 T cell receptor beta chains listed next were all sequenced from one sample in a study of Graves' ophthalmopathy and Graves' hyperthyroidism. Beta-chain TCR CDR3 regions were amplified from RNA transcripts. RT-PCR with HTBI primers came first, then second-round multiplex PCR. From the multiplex PCR reads, TCRdb called clonotypes with MiXCR, one entry per CDR3 protein. The repertoire includes about 1.2 million distinct CDR3 sequences, 35% to 40% of them detected once, and 11% sits in the top ten. Sequenced: peripheral blood or thyroid tissue (not recorded which). These receptors all come from an adult man with Graves' hyperthyroidism.

This clonotype came up many times. V gene TRBV10-3 combines with J gene TRBJ1-2, with 7 bases that match TRBD1. Trimming took 8 bases from V and 9 from J; bases not matched to a gene: 21. The CDR3 totals 16 residues. Germline values: CDR1 ENHRY, CDR2 SYGVKD. The DNA for the CDR3 is TGTGCCATCCAGTCCCTAGAGAGAGACAGGGAGGAGAGCTACACCTTC. Amino acid sequence: CAIQSLERDREESYTF.

The CDR3: CATSRDRAAVGERETQYF. The CDR3 DNA follows: TGTGCCACCAGCAGAGACAGGGCCGCGGTAGGAGAAAGGGAGACCCAGTACTTC. The chain joins TRBV15 to TRBJ2-5; D possibly corresponds to TRBD1 (5 bases). This CDR3 contains 18 residues. CDR1 is LNHNV and CDR2 is YYDKDF in the germline V gene (reference sequence). V shed 0 bases and J shed 5 bases, with 22 bases lying between them.

This chain links TRBV7-2 with TRBJ2-5; 12 bases match TRBD2. The CDR3 contains 15 residues. The trim removed 3 bases at V and 7 bases at J, leaving 6 bases unmatched. Germline V gene lookup returns CDR1 SGHTA and CDR2 FQGNSA. This CDR3 is CASSLLLAGGGTQYF. The CDR3 DNA reads as TGTGCCAGCAGCTTGTTACTAGCGGGAGGCGGGACCCAGTACTTC.

The chain employs TRBV29-1 and TRBJ2-7; D is possibly TRBD2 (7 bases). Germline V gene lookup returns CDR1 SQVTM and CDR2 ANQGSEA. This CDR3 has 12 residues. V was pared by 3 bases and J by 3 bases, with 9 bases between. CDR3 bases: TGCAGCGTTGACGGGGGGCACTACGAGCAGTACTTC. This encodes CSVDGGHYEQYF.

In this sample, this clonotype turned up a few times. The genes are TRBV5-1 and TRBJ2-7; the D gene could be TRBD1 or TRBD2 (5 bases each). Trimming shortened V by 4 bases and J by 5 bases, and 19 bases separated the two germline ends. The germline CDR1 and CDR2 sequences are SGHRS and YFSETQ. This CDR3 is built from 15 residues. The CDR3 sequence is CASSLAAGTPNEQYF. The CDR3 nucleotides are TGCGCCAGCAGCCTGGCGGCTGGGACCCCTAACGAGCAGTACTTC.

V and J are TRBV15 and TRBJ2-7, with D unresolved. This CDR3 is 15 amino acids long. Germline values: CDR1 LNHNV, CDR2 YYDKDF (reference sequence). The V end lost 5 bases, the J end lost 2 bases, and 16 bases lay between the germline ends. In DNA, the CDR3 is TGTGCCACCAGCCGCGACCGGGTCTCTACCTACGAGCAGTACTTC. Amino acid sequence: CATSRDRVSTYEQYF.

This clonotype was observed many times. The chain has TRBV5-4 and TRBJ1-1; no reliable D call. The germline V and J ends were trimmed by 0 bases and 1 base, with 10 bases remaining between them. CDR1 and CDR2 from the germline V gene are SGHNT and YYREEE (reference sequence). CDR3 length: 15 residues. The CDR3 reads CASSLGSPSNTEAFF. CDR3 DNA sequence: TGTGCCAGCAGCTTGGGGTCCCCCTCGAACACTGAAGCTTTCTTT.

This clonotype was seen just once. V and J are TRBV7-3 and TRBJ1-1, with TRBD1 identical over 8 bases. The V and J ends lost 5 bases and 5 bases, in that order; junction bases with no gene match: 7. Germline V gene data show CDR1 as SGHTA and CDR2 as FQGTGA. This CDR3 spans 14 amino acids. CDR3: CASSVTGDSTEAFF. The CDR3 DNA follows: TGTGCCAGCAGCGTGACAGGGGATTCGACTGAAGCTTTCTTT. Variable domain in full (rest from reference TRBV7-3 and TRBJ1-1): GAGVSQTPSNKVTEKGKYVELRCDPISGHTALYWYRQSLGQGPEFLIYFQGTGAADDSGLPNDRFFAVRPEGSVSTLKIQRTERGDSAVYLCASSVTGDSTEAFFGQGTRLTVV.

This clonotype has a count of ten or more. The chain carries TRBV7-2 and TRBJ1-1, with D possibly matching TRBD1 (5 bases). Trimming pared 5 bases from V and 1 base from J, leaving 17 bases between. CDR1 is SGHTA and CDR2 is FQGNSA in the germline V gene. This CDR3 has 16 residues. CDR3 sequence: CASSASGRGPNTEAFF. The CDR3 DNA reads TGTGCCAGCAGCGCGTCGGGTAGGGGTCCGAACACTGAAGCTTTCTTT.

V is TRBV28 and J is TRBJ2-7; 9 positions match TRBD1. With 5 bases clipped from V and 5 bases from J, the junction kept 10 bases outside the gene matches. Germline V CDR1 and CDR2: MDHEN, SYDVKM. CDR3 size: 15 residues. The CDR3 coding sequence is TGTGCCAGCAGTCTCTGGACAGGGGATAAGGACGAGCAGTACTTC. It encodes CASSLWTGDKDEQYF.

The V gene is TRBV29-1, the J gene TRBJ1-1; 8 positions match TRBD1. V trimming: 7 bases; J trimming: 9 bases; junction bases outside the gene matches: 4. Germline V gene data show CDR1 as SQVTM and CDR2 as ANQGSEA. The CDR3 loop spans 10 amino acids. CDR3 loop: CSARQGQAFF. CDR3 DNA sequence: TGCAGCGCCAGACAGGGGCAAGCTTTCTTT. Complete variable domain (other parts from reference TRBV29-1 and TRBJ1-1): SAVISQKPSRDICQRGTSLTIQCQVDSQVTMMFWYRQQPGQSLTLIATANQGSEATYESGFVIDKFPISRPNLTFSTLTVSNMSPEDSSIYLCSARQGQAFFGQGTRLTVV.

CDR3: CSVVGAGQAGYTF. The CDR3 DNA sequence: TGCAGCGTTGTTGGGGCAGGCCAAGCGGGCTACACCTTC. This chain connects TRBV29-1 to TRBJ1-2, with D possibly matching TRBD1 (5 bases). Germline V gene sequence: CDR1 SQVTM, CDR2 ANQGSEA. The CDR3 runs 13 residues. V was shortened by 4 bases and J by 8 bases, with 17 bases between the two germline ends.

There are many counts of this clonotype. The V gene is TRBV10-2, the J gene TRBJ1-2; tentatively, D is TRBD1 (5 bases). Looked up from germline, CDR1 is WSHSY and CDR2 is SAAADI. Trimming cost V 2 bases and J 4 bases, with 11 bases left between them. The CDR3 has 14 residues. CDR3: CASSEIGGGYGYTF. In DNA form, the CDR3 reads TGCGCCAGCAGTGAGATCGGGGGAGGCTATGGCTACACCTTC.

The chain recombines TRBV15 with TRBJ2-7, with D perhaps TRBD1 (6 bases). Germline V gives CDR1 LNHNV, CDR2 YYDKDF (reference sequence). V was trimmed by 3 bases and J by 4 bases, leaving 13 bases between them. The CDR3 spans 14 residues. In DNA, the CDR3 is TGTGCCACCAGCAGTCCGGGACAACGGTACGAGCAGTACTTC. Translating gives CATSSPGQRYEQYF.

The J gene is TRBJ1-5, the V gene TRBV15; the D gene is possibly TRBD1 (5 bases). Trimming took 3 bases from V and 14 from J, leaving 14 bases between them. CDR3 length: 12 amino acids. Looked up from germline, CDR1 is LNHNV and CDR2 is YYDKDF (reference sequence). CDR3 residues: CATSRLGQTEHF. The CDR3 nucleotides are TGTGCCACCAGCAGGCTAGGACAAACCGAGCATTTT.

Of note for this clonotype: A much larger clone differs from this one at a single base, so this may be a read error. V is TRBV19 and J is TRBJ1-1; the match to TRBD1 covers 8 bases. The CDR3 loop spans 14 amino acids. The germline V gene has CDR1 LNHDA and CDR2 SQIVND (reference sequence). V was clipped by 4 bases and J by 3 bases; unmatched bases: 4. The CDR3 nucleotides are TGTGCCAGTAGTAGGATGGACAGGGACACTGAAGCTTTCTTT. Protein: CASSRMDRDTEAFF.

Only a few counts were recorded for this clonotype. The chain couples TRBV6-5 to TRBJ1-3; 8 bases map to TRBD1. With 2 bases clipped from V and 0 bases from J, the junction kept 15 bases outside the gene matches. In germline, CDR1 is MNHEY, CDR2 SVGAGI. CDR3 size: 20 residues. CDR3 sequence reads: CASSYVQFRGPASSGNTIYF. For the CDR3, the DNA is TGTGCCAGCAGTTACGTGCAGTTCAGGGGGCCAGCGAGCTCTGGAAACACCATATATTTT.

The chain combines TRBV5-1 with TRBJ2-5; possibly TRBD1 for D (6 bases). Germline loops: CDR1 SGHRS, CDR2 YFSETQ. Trimming removed 3 bases from V and 1 base from J, with 13 bases in between. The CDR3 contains 15 residues. The CDR3: CASSWGGQIQETQYF. DNA for the CDR3: TGCGCCAGCAGCTGGGGTGGACAGATCCAAGAGACCCAGTACTTC.

The sample holds many counts of this clonotype. V usage is TRBV7-2 and J usage is TRBJ2-5; a possible D gene is TRBD1 (6 bases). CDR1 SGHTA and CDR2 FQGNSA come from the germline V gene. This CDR3 contains 13 residues. Trimming removed 5 bases at V and 5 bases at J, with 12 bases between. The CDR3 DNA follows: TGTGCCAGCAGCCTACAGGGCAGGGAGACCCAGTACTTC. Translation gives CASSLQGRETQYF.

The V and J genes are TRBV7-9 and TRBJ2-2, with unresolved D. Germline values: CDR1 SEHNR, CDR2 FQNEAQ (reference sequence). This CDR3 is 15 amino acids long. With 7 bases removed from V and 3 bases from J, the gap between germline ends came to 15 bases. This CDR3 is CASTTQPRDTGELFF. CDR3 DNA: TGTGCCAGCACCACTCAGCCAAGAGACACCGGGGAGCTGTTTTTT.

This clonotype was counted many times. V and J are TRBV12-3 or TRBV12-4 and TRBJ2-7; D unclear. V shed 4 bases and J shed 10 bases, with 11 bases lying between them. The CDR3 runs to 11 residues. The CDR3: CASSSTATQYF. CDR3 nucleotide sequence: TGTGCCAGCAGTTCGACGGCCACCCAGTACTTC.

This clonotype has a handful of counts. The chain combines TRBV11-2 with TRBJ1-2; TRBD1 agrees at 7 bases. CDR1 and CDR2 from the germline V gene are SGHAT and FQNNGV. The CDR3 contains 18 residues. The ends lost 2 bases at V and 1 base at J; junction bases unmatched: 13. The CDR3 region is CASSLIRGGRGYNYGYTF. The DNA of the CDR3 is TGTGCCAGCAGCTTAATCCGAGGAGGCAGGGGGTATAACTATGGCTACACCTTC.

As concerns this clonotype: This may be a read error: a much more frequent sequence differs by one nucleotide. The rearrangement joins TRBV2 to TRBJ2-5; D is possibly TRBD1 (5 bases). The CDR3 length is 14 residues. From germline, CDR1 is SNHLY and CDR2 FYNNEI. CDR3 in amino acids: CASSYRQFQGTQYF. Written as DNA, the CDR3 is TGTGCCAGCAGTTACCGACAGTTTCAAGGGACCCAGTACTTC.

This clonotype was detected ten times or more. The chain joins TRBV5-1 to TRBJ1-3, with 7 bases aligning to TRBD1. The CDR3 runs to 14 residues. Germline values: CDR1 SGHRS, CDR2 YFSETQ. V was clipped by 0 bases and J by 6 bases; unmatched bases: 3. The CDR3 spells CASSLGDSVNTIYF. The CDR3 nucleotides read TGCGCCAGCAGCTTGGGGGACAGCGTAAACACCATATATTTT. Complete variable domain (other parts from reference TRBV5-1 and TRBJ1-3): KAGVTQTPRYLIKTRGQQVTLSCSPISGHRSVSWYQQTPGQGLQFLFEYFSETQRNKGNFPGRFSGRQFSNSRSEMNVSTLELGDSALYLCASSLGDSVNTIYFGEGSWLTVV.

Many counts were recorded for this clonotype. V and J are TRBV7-9 and TRBJ1-1; D is unclear. Deletions cut 1 base from V and 4 bases from J, with 10 bases between. The CDR3 consists of 14 residues. The germline CDR1 and CDR2 sequences are SEHNR and FQNEAQ (reference sequence). For the CDR3, the DNA is TGTGCCAGCAGCTTAGTGTTCCAGTCCACTGAAGCTTTCTTT. This gives the protein CASSLVFQSTEAFF.